This record covers a single T cell receptor (beta chain). Only one count was recorded for this clone. What antigen it recognizes has not been identified. Base qualities are not provided; no much larger clone lies one nucleotide away. TCRbeta CDR3 regions were amplified from genomic DNA by means of the immunoSEQ Assay, a bias-controlled multiplex PCR. The authors processed their data as follows. Nucleated cell counts per sample were estimated from amplification of reference gene primers within the assay. To quantify the absolute abundance of each unique TCRbeta CDR3 rearrangement, sequence reads were collapsed and filtered. For each sample, productive Simpson clonality was calculated as the square root of Simpson's diversity index over productive rearrangements. TCRdb obtained this table from immuneACCESS and retained in-frame rearrangements with V and J assigned. These tables miss some clones; where compared with another copy, unresolved V genes account for less than half of the shortfall, and the remainder is unexplained. V, J and clone size are taken as reported in that table, and D and trimming were inferred from the DNA itself. For this sample there are about 370,000 clones; around 87% appear just once. The ten most abundant clones make up 10% of the sample.

The entry originates in a study of blood T cell repertoires in COVID-19 (dated by TCRdb to the early 2020s). Background for the entire study: Collaborator samples came from the United States, Italy and Spain and covered acute and convalescent phases of COVID-19. The material from the prospective study consisted of cDNA or gDNA derived from T cells, B-cell-depleted T cells, or PBMCs. Subjects who had been exposed to COVID-19, were actively infected with it, or had recovered from it provided the deeply sampled blood TCRbeta repertoires that made up the dataset. The repertoires were released in a freely available public database meant as a resource for research on the immune response to SARS-CoV-2. The samples were drawn from two sources: the first 160 participants of the ongoing ImmuneRACE study, and 1,000 to 1,500 subjects contributed by 6 global collaborators. The sample metadata nearly always contained a de-identified subject ID, COVID-19 status, age in years and sex. Where available, HLA class I and class II types were obtained from metadata supplied by the sample provider rather than from assay-based typing. Broader findings and caveats from the paper: The amount of clinical and demographic metadata varied by source and participant and was provided uncurated.

At one collaborating source in Seattle, patients were enrolled during active infection and were followed longitudinally through the course of disease. Each collaborating institution followed its own protocols to collect whole blood in K2EDTA tubes. For TCRbeta analysis, collaborator samples were shipped as frozen whole blood, as isolated PBMCs, or as DNA extracted from either sample type. The CDR3, cysteine through phenylalanine, is 17 amino acids long. Only the CDR3 part of the read is kept: 51 bases, read in frame from the first base. After removal of 0 bases from V and 0 bases from J, the junction retains 4 bases not matched to a gene. Looking up the germline V gene yields CDR1 LGHNA and CDR2 YNFKEQ.

Sequencing was done on a sample of peripheral blood. This TCR was recovered from a woman in her twenties or thirties with COVID-19, enrolled during active disease. The chain couples TRBV4-2 to TRBJ2-2; the junction holds 7 bases that match TRBD1. The DNA sequence reads TGTGCCAGCAGCCAAGACCGGGACAGCGCGAACACCGGGGAGCTGTTTTTT. This sequence encodes CASSQDRDSANTGELFF.